This TCR beta chain was identified in a study of cytomegalovirus exposure and HLA in healthy donors. In the case of this clone: Its specificity is unknown.

The germline V gene encodes CDR1 LNHNV and CDR2 YYDKDF (reference sequence). Trimming took off 0 bases at V and 5 bases at J, with 17 bases between the two ends. CDR3 length: 16 residues. Study findings and constraints: In a later analysis, specific HLA alleles were associated with 15,000 or so TCR beta sequences at a 0.05 false discovery rate. The study recorded about 160 TCR beta chains that were cytomegalovirus-associated. The authors later found TCR association rates varying by HLA locus, with DRB1 most and HLA-C fewest.

It was with 60 Vbeta and 13 Jbeta primers that the PCR ran. How the authors handled the data: Later work found roughly 80 million unique TCR beta chains, with about 10 million shared. Produced via immunoSEQ multiplex PCR; TCRdb's table is partial and in-frame only. Clonal size and the V and J genes are those of that table, whereas D and trimming came from the DNA. The sample shows under 150,000 clones, about four fifths of them seen only once. The receptor was derived from a woman aged 40 to 50 in good health and CMV-seropositive. This chain connects TRBV15 to TRBJ2-7, with a possible D match to TRBD2 (6 bases). The specimen was PBMCs. CDR3 protein: CATSRDHGRVIDEQYF. In DNA, the CDR3 is TGTGCCACCAGCAGAGATCACGGGAGAGTAATTGACGAGCAGTACTTC.